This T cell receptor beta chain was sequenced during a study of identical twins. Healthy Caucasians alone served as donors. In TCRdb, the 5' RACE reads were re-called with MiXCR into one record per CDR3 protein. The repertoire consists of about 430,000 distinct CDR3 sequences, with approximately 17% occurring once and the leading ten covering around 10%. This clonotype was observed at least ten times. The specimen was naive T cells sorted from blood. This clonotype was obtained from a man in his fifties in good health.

CDR3 sequence reads: CSASNRGPRKLFF. CDR3 sequence (DNA): TGCAGTGCTAGCAATCGGGGCCCCCGGAAACTGTTTTTT. The rearrangement uses TRBV20-1 and TRBJ1-4; possible D gene TRBD1, 5 bases. This CDR3 contains 13 residues. The ends were cut back, 3 bases at V and 11 bases at J, with 16 bases in the middle. CDR1 and CDR2 (germline): DFQATT, SNEGSKA (reference sequence).